This TCR beta chain was profiled in a study of cytomegalovirus exposure and HLA in healthy donors. Overall study results and limits: Reportedly, diagnosis of cytomegalovirus status by the classifier showed high specificity and sensitivity. It was in a later analysis that TCR association rates were seen to vary by HLA locus, highest for DRB1 and lowest for HLA-C.

PCR involved 60 Vbeta and 13 Jbeta primers. Only in-frame clones appear in the TCRdb table, and some are missing; sequencing was by immunoSEQ multiplex PCR. The table includes 150,000 to 200,000 clones, over 70% detected once. The CDR3 consists of 18 residues. With respect to this clone: Its antigen is still unknown.

Sequencing was done on a sample of PBMCs. V is TRBV12-1 and J is TRBJ2-2; TRBD2, the D gene given by the table, was not confirmed from the DNA. TRBV12-1 corresponds to a pseudogene. The TCR comes from a female donor in good health and CMV-seronegative. The CDR3 sequence: CASSFPETSGSRTGELFF. The CDR3 coding sequence is TGTGCCAGCAGCTTTCCGGAGACTAGCGGGAGTAGGACCGGGGAGCTGTTTTTT.